Listed here are 20 T cell receptor beta chains from one sample, sequenced in a study of graft-versus-host responses after intestinal transplantation. No antigen is known for these receptors. The data were produced by immunoSEQ multiplex PCR, yet TCRdb's version contains in-frame clones alone and is incomplete. The table lists over 100,000 clones, 95% of them singletons, with more than 2.5% in the top ten. The specimen comprised unstimulated CD8+ T cells sorted from spleen or lymph node cells, sampled before intestinal transplant. The receptors originated from a human donor who received an intestinal transplant.

V usage is TRBV2 and J usage is TRBJ1-1; tentatively, D is TRBD1 (5 bases). V was cut by 8 bases and J by 7 bases, with 11 bases left in between. CDR1 SNHLY and CDR2 FYNNEI come from the germline V gene. The CDR3 runs 11 residues. This CDR3 reads CASVDKREAFF. DNA of the CDR3: TGTGCCAGCGTGGACAAACGTGAAGCTTTCTTT. Filled out from reference TRBV2 and TRBJ1-1, the complete variable domain reads EPEVTQTPSHQVTQMGQEVILRCVPISNHLYFYWYRQILGQKVEFLVSFYNNEISEKSEIFDDQFSVERPDGSNFTLKIRSTKLEDSAMYFCASVDKREAFFGQGTRLTVV.

This rearrangement joins TRBV9 to TRBJ1-2; D is undetermined. The germline V gene has CDR1 SGDLS and CDR2 YYNGEE. V dropped 3 bases and J dropped 4 bases, with 10 bases sitting between them. The CDR3 extends over 13 amino acids. CDR3 bases: TGTGCCAGCAGCGCTTCCTTAACCTATGGCTACACCTTC. Its protein product is CASSASLTYGYTF.

The V and J genes are TRBV7-9 and TRBJ2-7; D remains unclear. The ends were cut back, 6 bases at V and 0 bases at J, with 15 bases in the middle. Germline CDR1 and CDR2: SEHNR and FQNEAQ (reference sequence). CDR3 length: 15 residues. This CDR3 is CASSSDSTPSYEQYF. DNA for the CDR3: TGTGCCAGCAGTTCCGACTCGACCCCCTCCTACGAGCAGTACTTC.

The V gene is TRBV6-6, the J gene TRBJ1-5; D is unresolved. V gave up 6 bases and J gave up 0 bases, with 12 bases separating them. CDR1 is MNHNY, CDR2 SVGAGI, per germline (reference sequence). The CDR3 covers 15 residues. The chain's CDR3 is CASSPGDYSNQPQHF. CDR3 bases: TGTGCCAGCAGCCCAGGAGATTATAGCAATCAGCCCCAGCATTTT.

V gene TRBV18 combines with J gene TRBJ1-2; unclear D gene. From germline, CDR1 is KGHSH and CDR2 LQKENI. The V end lost 2 bases, the J end lost 6 bases, and 10 bases lay between the germline ends. The CDR3 runs to 13 residues. The CDR3 DNA sequence: TGTGCCAGCTCACCAGCCCCGCAGGATGGCTACACCTTC. Encoded protein: CASSPAPQDGYTF.

This clone was picked up one time. The chain couples TRBV28 to TRBJ2-2; D is unclear. Trimming removed 4 bases from V and 3 bases from J, with 15 bases in between. The CDR3 spans 16 residues. The germline V gene has CDR1 MDHEN and CDR2 SYDVKM. CDR3 bases: TGTGCCAGCAGTTCCAGAATAGGACGGGACACCGGGGAGCTGTTTTTT. Its translation: CASSSRIGRDTGELFF.

This clone has more than one count but fewer than ten. CDR3 sequence: CASSLWAEHYEQYF. The DNA for the CDR3 is TGTGCCAGCTCACTCTGGGCGGAACACTACGAGCAGTACTTC. The chain recombines TRBV18 with TRBJ2-7; D uncertain. The CDR3 contains 14 residues. V gave up 4 bases and J gave up 3 bases, with 13 bases separating them. Germline assignment: CDR1 KGHSH and CDR2 LQKENI.

The genes are TRBV30 and TRBJ2-7; tentatively, D is TRBD1 (6 bases). This CDR3 has 13 residues. The ends were cut back, 4 bases at V and 2 bases at J, with 12 bases in the middle. The germline V gene has CDR1 GTSNPN and CDR2 SVGIG (reference sequence). CDR3 sequence: CAWNTKGAYEQYF. The DNA of the CDR3 is TGTGCCTGGAACACCAAGGGGGCCTACGAGCAGTACTTC.

V usage is TRBV28 and J usage is TRBJ2-1, with TRBD1 identical over 8 bases. The CDR3 is 14 residues long. The V gene end was trimmed by 10 bases and the J gene end by 2 bases; junction bases not matched to a gene: 7. The germline V gene encodes CDR1 MDHEN and CDR2 SYDVKM. CDR3 sequence reads: CATTGQGTYNEQFF. The CDR3 DNA is TGTGCCACCACCGGACAGGGTACCTACAATGAGCAGTTCTTC. Supplemented by reference TRBV28 and TRBJ2-1, the full variable domain reads DVKVTQSSRYLVKRTGEKVFLECVQDMDHENMFWYRQDPGLGLRLIYFSYDVKMKEKGDIPEGYSVSREKKERFSLILESASTNQTSMYLCATTGQGTYNEQFFGPGTRLTVL.

The rearrangement links TRBV4-2 to TRBJ2-5; 7 nucleotides match TRBD1. The J segment lost 2 bases and the V segment lost 3 bases, leaving 3 bases of the junction unmatched. The CDR3 has 14 amino acids. CDR1 and CDR2 from the germline V gene are LGHNA and YNFKEQ. CDR3 sequence (DNA): TGTGCCAGCAGCCATTTACAGGGGCAAGAGACCCAGTACTTC. Its protein is CASSHLQGQETQYF.

The rearrangement joins TRBV7-6 to TRBJ2-1; 9 bases are a match to TRBD2. The germline gives CDR1 SGHVS, CDR2 FNYEAQ. The V gene end was trimmed by 1 base and the J gene end by 9 bases; junction bases not matched to a gene: 7. The length of the CDR3 is 15 residues. CDR3 in amino acids: CASSLGLAGRVEQFF. The CDR3, as DNA: TGTGCCAGCAGCTTAGGGCTAGCGGGGAGGGTTGAGCAGTTCTTC.

CDR3 protein: CASSKGRILAAGISLDQPQHF. The CDR3 nucleotides read TGTGCCAGTAGTAAAGGCAGGATCTTAGCGGCCGGGATCTCTTTAGATCAGCCCCAGCATTTT. The chain uses TRBV19 and TRBJ1-5; D call uncertain. This CDR3 is 21 amino acids long. Trimming removed 4 bases at V and 5 bases at J, with 33 bases between. The germline V gene has CDR1 LNHDA and CDR2 SQIVND (reference sequence).

The V and J genes are TRBV29-1 and TRBJ2-1; D uncertain. Trimming shortened V by 0 bases and J by 10 bases, and 10 bases separated the two germline ends. CDR1 is SQVTM, CDR2 ANQGSEA, per germline. The CDR3 is 12 amino acids. For the CDR3, the DNA is TGCAGCGTTGAAGATCATCTTAACGAGCAGTTCTTC. Translating it yields CSVEDHLNEQFF.

The V call is TRBV28, the J call TRBJ1-2, with D maybe TRBD1 (5 bases). The CDR3 runs 14 residues. Germline CDR1 MDHEN, CDR2 SYDVKM. V was cut by 3 bases and J by 7 bases, with 15 bases left in between. CDR3 sequence reads: CASSLFAGGVGYTF. The CDR3, as DNA: TGTGCCAGCAGTTTGTTTGCTGGAGGGGTTGGCTACACCTTC.

The chain couples TRBV15 to TRBJ1-3; no clear D gene. Trimming took off 0 bases at V and 2 bases at J, with 8 bases between the two ends. CDR1 and CDR2 from the germline V gene are LNHNV and YYDKDF (reference sequence). The CDR3 contains 15 residues. In DNA, the CDR3 is TGTGCCACCAGCAGAGAAAGGAGCCCTGGAAACACCATATATTTT. This translates into CATSRERSPGNTIYF.

The chain couples TRBV7-2 to TRBJ2-7; 8 bases map to TRBD1. The CDR3 contains 12 residues. Germline values: CDR1 SGHTA, CDR2 FQGNSA. The trim removed 5 bases at V and 8 bases at J, leaving 5 bases unmatched. Here the CDR3 DNA reads TGTGCCAGCAGCCCCGACAGGGGTAAGCAGTACTTC. It specifies CASSPDRGKQYF.

This chain's CDR3 is CASSPRRQNTEAFF. DNA for the CDR3: TGTGCCAGCAGCCCCCGACGACAGAACACTGAAGCTTTCTTT. This sequence joins TRBV13 and TRBJ1-1, with no clear D. V lost 5 bases and J lost 1, with 11 bases in between. The CDR3 extends over 14 amino acids. From germline, CDR1 is PRHDT and CDR2 FYEKMQ (reference sequence).

The chain employs TRBV7-9 and TRBJ2-1; D perhaps matches TRBD1 (5 bases). The germline V and J ends were trimmed by 5 bases and 7 bases, with 18 bases remaining between them. Germline V gene lookup returns CDR1 SEHNR and CDR2 FQNEAQ (reference sequence). The CDR3 sequence is 15 residues long. CDR3 loop: CASSPYEGVANEQFF. The CDR3, as DNA: TGTGCCAGCAGCCCTTACGAAGGGGTGGCAAATGAGCAGTTCTTC.

The V call is TRBV2, the J call TRBJ2-1, with TRBD2 matching over 9 bases. The ends lost 6 bases at V and 0 bases at J; junction bases unmatched: 0. The CDR3 spans 14 residues. Per germline, CDR1 SNHLY and CDR2 FYNNEI. CDR3 DNA: TGTGCCAGCAGGACTAGCGGCTCCTACAATGAGCAGTTCTTC. This encodes CASRTSGSYNEQFF.

This rearrangement joins TRBV7-3 to TRBJ1-2, with 9 bases matching TRBD1. This CDR3 region has 14 residues. Germline values: CDR1 SGHTA, CDR2 FQGTGA. J was trimmed by 3 bases and V by 5 bases; bases with no gene match: 4. Here the CDR3 DNA reads TGTGCCAGCAGCCAGACAGGGGGTGACTATGGCTACACCTTC. Protein: CASSQTGGDYGYTF.